Presented here are 19 T cell receptor beta chains from one specimen sequenced in a study of technical replicates of blood from a handful of donors. Sequencing was performed with immunoSEQ multiplex PCR; in TCRdb, only in-frame clones are kept and a portion is missing. The table lists roughly 15,000 clones, around 86% of them singletons. The specimen sequenced was PBMCs. All receptors derive from a human donor in good health.

The chain recombines TRBV7-7 with TRBJ2-2; TRBD1 aligns across 7 bases. Germline loops: CDR1 SSHAT, CDR2 FNYEAQ (reference sequence). The CDR3 consists of 14 residues. V lost 5 bases, J lost 8 bases, and 8 bases stayed unmatched. The CDR3 DNA sequence: TGTGCCAGCAGCCCCGGACAGGCATGGGGGGAGCTGTTTTTT. Amino acids: CASSPGQAWGELFF.

This chain joins TRBV5-1 and TRBJ2-7; tentative D call: TRBD2 (5 bases). The CDR3 has 14 amino acids. The germline V gene has CDR1 SGHRS and CDR2 YFSETQ. Trimming left V 6 bases short and J 0 bases short, with 13 bases between. CDR3 sequence reads: CASKIAPSSYEQYF. DNA for the CDR3: TGCGCCAGCAAGATAGCGCCCAGCTCCTACGAGCAGTACTTC. Filled out from reference TRBV5-1 and TRBJ2-7, the complete variable domain reads KAGVTQTPRYLIKTRGQQVTLSCSPISGHRSVSWYQQTPGQGLQFLFEYFSETQRNKGNFPGRFSGRQFSNSRSEMNVSTLELGDSALYLCASKIAPSSYEQYFGPGTRLTVT.

CDR3 sequence: CATGLPTGELFF. The CDR3, as DNA: TGTGCCACGGGACTACCCACCGGGGAGCTGTTTTTT. J is TRBJ2-2 and V is TRBV19; the match to TRBD2 covers 7 bases. The CDR3 loop spans 12 amino acids. The germline V gene has CDR1 LNHDA and CDR2 SQIVND (reference sequence). Germline trimming cut 10 bases from V and 4 bases from J; bases unmatched to any gene: 3.

The CDR3 coding sequence is TGCGCCAGCACGACGACAGGGGATAACGGGGAGCTGTTTTTT. It translates to CASTTTGDNGELFF. This chain links TRBV5-1 with TRBJ2-2, with 8 bases matching TRBD1. This CDR3 is 14 amino acids long. The ends lost 6 bases at V and 7 bases at J; junction bases unmatched: 8. Germline CDR1 is SGHRS and CDR2 is YFSETQ.

The J gene is TRBJ2-5, the V gene TRBV5-6, with 8 bases that match TRBD2. The ends lost 0 bases at V and 5 bases at J; junction bases unmatched: 3. This CDR3 has 14 residues. Germline V CDR1 and CDR2: SGHDT, YYEEEE. CDR3: CASSLVLAVETQYF. The CDR3 region has the DNA TGTGCCAGCAGCTTGGTACTAGCGGTGGAGACCCAGTACTTC. The complete variable domain, with remaining parts taken from reference TRBV5-6 and TRBJ2-5, reads DAGVTQSPTHLIKTRGQQVTLRCSPKSGHDTVSWYQQALGQGPQFIFQYYEEEERQRGNFPDRFSGHQFPNYSSELNVNALLLGDSALYLCASSLVLAVETQYFGPGTRLLVL.

The chain couples TRBV5-8 to TRBJ2-5; 14 bases line up with TRBD2. Germline CDR1 reads SGHTS; CDR2 reads YDEGEE. Losses at the gene ends were 0 bases for V and 4 bases for J; bases not matched to a gene: 5. The length of the CDR3 is 17 residues. The CDR3 protein is CASSLGTSGRLGETQYF. The CDR3 DNA reads TGTGCCAGCAGCTTGGGGACTAGCGGGAGGTTGGGAGAGACCCAGTACTTC. Full variable domain (rest looked up from reference TRBV5-8 and TRBJ2-5): EAGVTQSPTHLIKTRGQQATLRCSPISGHTSVYWYQQALGLGLQFLLWYDEGEERNRGNFPPRFSGRQFPNYSSELNVNALELEDSALYLCASSLGTSGRLGETQYFGPGTRLLVL.

Written as DNA, the CDR3 is TGTGCCAGCAGCCGGGACAGGGGATCGGACACTGAAGCTTTCTTT. The encoded protein is CASSRDRGSDTEAFF. The chain uses TRBV4-2 and TRBJ1-1; 10 bases are shared with TRBD1. J lost 3 bases, V lost 4 bases, and 5 bases had no gene match. The CDR3 spans 15 residues. Per germline, CDR1 LGHNA and CDR2 YNFKEQ.

This chain joins TRBV10-2 and TRBJ1-1; possibly TRBD1 for D (5 bases). Trimming removed 7 bases from V and 3 bases from J, with 12 bases in between. This CDR3 is 13 amino acids long. CDR1 is WSHSY, CDR2 SAAADI, per germline. Here the CDR3 reads CASMEGRDTEAFF. CDR3 bases: TGCGCCAGCATGGAGGGGAGGGACACTGAAGCTTTCTTT.

The chain has TRBV9 and TRBJ2-7, with TRBD1 matching over 9 bases. Germline values: CDR1 SGDLS, CDR2 YYNGEE. This CDR3 contains 15 residues. V dropped 0 bases and J dropped 3; count of bases not matched to a gene: 4. The CDR3 DNA follows: TGTGCCAGCAGCGTAGGTGACAGGGGGAACTACGAGCAGTACTTC. As protein: CASSVGDRGNYEQYF.

This clone was recorded once. This chain joins TRBV18 and TRBJ1-5, with D unresolved. Between the trimmed V and J ends, which lost 3 bases and 1 base, there was a span of 10 bases. CDR1 KGHSH and CDR2 LQKENI come from the germline V gene. This CDR3 region has 15 residues. Here the CDR3 reads CASSPPMESNQPQHF. CDR3 coding DNA: TGTGCCAGCTCACCCCCTATGGAGAGCAATCAGCCCCAGCATTTT.

The chain joins TRBV2 to TRBJ1-2; D perhaps matches TRBD1 (6 bases). This CDR3 is built from 13 residues. V gave up 0 bases and J gave up 7 bases, with 9 bases separating them. Germline V CDR1 and CDR2: SNHLY, FYNNEI. CDR3 DNA sequence: TGTGCCAGCAGTGAAGCCGCAGGGGTTGGCTACACCTTC. It specifies CASSEAAGVGYTF.

The chain recombines TRBV10-3 with TRBJ2-3, with 9 bases fitting TRBD1. CDR3 length equals 14 residues. The J segment lost 4 bases and the V segment lost 4 bases, leaving 3 bases of the junction unmatched. Germline CDR1 reads ENHRY; CDR2 reads SYGVKD. The DNA for the CDR3 is TGTGCCATCAGTGGTCGGGACAGGGCAGATACGCAGTATTTT. This translates into CAISGRDRADTQYF.

This clone was seen once. V usage is TRBV30 and J usage is TRBJ2-3; the D gene is possibly TRBD2 (6 bases). This CDR3 is 15 amino acids long. V was trimmed by 2 bases and J by 2 bases, leaving 14 bases between them. CDR1 is GTSNPN, CDR2 SVGIG, per germline (reference sequence). The CDR3, as DNA: TGTGCCTGGAGTCTTGGTAGCGGAGACACAGATACGCAGTATTTT. Its protein product is CAWSLGSGDTDTQYF.

The rearrangement links TRBV27 to TRBJ2-7, with D possibly TRBD2 on 6 matching bases. CDR1 is MNHEY, CDR2 SMNVEV, per germline (reference sequence). Trimming cost V 5 bases and J 0 bases, with 11 bases left between them. The CDR3 runs 14 residues. The CDR3 DNA follows: TGTGCCAGCAGTGTGGACGGGAGCTCCTACGAGCAGTACTTC. It translates to CASSVDGSSYEQYF.

The genes are TRBV27 and TRBJ2-7; 8 bases are shared with TRBD2. Germline V gene lookup returns CDR1 MNHEY and CDR2 SMNVEV (reference sequence). The CDR3 runs to 14 residues. J lost 3 bases, V lost 6 bases, and 7 bases had no gene match. The CDR3 sequence: CASSPTSGNYEQYF. The CDR3 DNA reads as TGTGCCAGCAGCCCCACTAGCGGCAACTACGAGCAGTACTTC.

V gene TRBV13 combines with J gene TRBJ2-6; D is unclear. The CDR3 consists of 14 residues. In germline, CDR1 is PRHDT, CDR2 FYEKMQ (reference sequence). V lost 2 bases and J lost 3, with 5 bases in between. The CDR3 sequence is CASSLSGGANVLTF. Written as DNA, the CDR3 is TGTGCCAGCAGCTTATCCGGTGGGGCCAACGTCCTGACTTTC.

The chain employs TRBV28 and TRBJ2-5; the D gene is possibly TRBD2 (7 bases). Between the trimmed V and J ends, which lost 3 bases and 2 bases, there was a span of 16 bases. Germline CDR1 and CDR2: MDHEN and SYDVKM. CDR3 length: 16 residues. The CDR3 protein is CASSFRTGRGQETQYF. DNA of the CDR3: TGTGCCAGCAGTTTTCGTACAGGGAGGGGACAAGAGACCCAGTACTTC.

This chain uses TRBV2 with TRBJ2-3; 10 bases are shared with TRBD1. V gave up 5 bases and J gave up 1 base; unmatched junction bases: 3. CDR1 is SNHLY, CDR2 FYNNEI, per germline. This CDR3 region has 15 residues. In DNA, the CDR3 is TGTGCCAGCAGTCGCGACAGGGGGCGCACAGATACGCAGTATTTT. Encoded protein: CASSRDRGRTDTQYF. The variable domain in full, with the rest retrieved from reference TRBV2 and TRBJ2-3, is EPEVTQTPSHQVTQMGQEVILRCVPISNHLYFYWYRQILGQKVEFLVSFYNNEISEKSEIFDDQFSVERPDGSNFTLKIRSTKLEDSAMYFCASSRDRGRTDTQYFGPGTRLTVL.

CDR3 DNA: TGTGCCAGCTCACCGCGGACTAGCGGGAGGGCGGTTAACTATTTAGCCAAAAACATTCAGTACTTC. Its translation: CASSPRTSGRAVNYLAKNIQYF. The chain links TRBV18 to TRBJ2-4, with TRBD2 identical over 15 bases. Trimming cost V 3 bases and J 0 bases; bases outside gene matches: 15. CDR1 KGHSH and CDR2 LQKENI come from the germline V gene. The CDR3 length is 22 residues.